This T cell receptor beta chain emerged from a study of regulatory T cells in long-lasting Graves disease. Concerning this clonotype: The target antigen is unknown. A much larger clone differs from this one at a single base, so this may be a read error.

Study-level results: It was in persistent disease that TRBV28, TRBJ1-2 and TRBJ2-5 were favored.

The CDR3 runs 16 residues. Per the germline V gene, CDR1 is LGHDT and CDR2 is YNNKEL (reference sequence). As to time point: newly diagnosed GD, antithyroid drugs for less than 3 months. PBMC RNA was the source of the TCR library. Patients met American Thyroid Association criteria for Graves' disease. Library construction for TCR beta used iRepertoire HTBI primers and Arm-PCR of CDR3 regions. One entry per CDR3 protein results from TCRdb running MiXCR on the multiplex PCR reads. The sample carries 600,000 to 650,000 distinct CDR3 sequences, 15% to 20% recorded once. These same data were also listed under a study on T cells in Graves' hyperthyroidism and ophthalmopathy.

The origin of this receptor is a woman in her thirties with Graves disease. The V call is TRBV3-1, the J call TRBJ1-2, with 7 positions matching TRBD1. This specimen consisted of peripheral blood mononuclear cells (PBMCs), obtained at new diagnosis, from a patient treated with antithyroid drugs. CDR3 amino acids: CASRPMGQLLNYGHTF. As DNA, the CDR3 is TGTGCCAGCAGACCGATGGGACAGCTGCTAAACTATGGCCACACCTTC.